Each of the 11 T cell receptor beta chains below was sequenced from the same sample in a study of cytotoxic CD8 clonotypes in ibrutinib-treated CLL. Data came from immunoSEQ multiplex PCR; TCRdb stores just in-frame clones and leaves some out. Of 23,000 or so clones detected, roughly 70% appear once; the ten largest clones hold less than 35%. The source was PBMCs, collected after 24 months of ibrutinib treatment. These receptors were taken from a human donor with chronic lymphocytic leukemia.

The J gene is TRBJ1-3, the V gene TRBV5-6, with D hard to call. Trimming shortened V by 4 bases and J by 0 bases, and 5 bases separated the two germline ends. CDR3 length: 13 amino acids. CDR1 is SGHDT and CDR2 is YYEEEE in the germline V gene. CDR3 DNA sequence: TGTGCCAGCAGCCAAAGCTCTGGAAACACCATATATTTT. This sequence encodes CASSQSSGNTIYF. The full variable domain, completed using reference TRBV5-6 and TRBJ1-3, is DAGVTQSPTHLIKTRGQQVTLRCSPKSGHDTVSWYQQALGQGPQFIFQYYEEEERQRGNFPDRFSGHQFPNYSSELNVNALLLGDSALYLCASSQSSGNTIYFGEGSWLTVV.

The genes are TRBV18 and TRBJ1-1; maybe TRBD1 (5 bases). The CDR3 length is 15 residues. CDR1 is KGHSH and CDR2 is LQKENI in the germline V gene. Trimming took 3 bases from V and 1 from J, leaving 12 bases between them. This chain's CDR3 is CASSPSGGTNTEAFF. CDR3 bases: TGTGCCAGCTCACCGTCCGGGGGGACGAACACTGAAGCTTTCTTT. The full variable domain, completed using reference TRBV18 and TRBJ1-1, is NAGVMQNPRHLVRRRGQEARLRCSPMKGHSHVYWYRQLPEEGLKFMVYLQKENIIDESGMPKERFSAEFPKEGPSILRIQQVVRGDSAAYFCASSPSGGTNTEAFFGQGTRLTVV.

The V gene is TRBV10-3, the J gene TRBJ1-2; TRBD1 might be the D (6 bases). Germline V lookup: CDR1 ENHRY, CDR2 SYGVKD. Trimming removed 11 bases from V and 3 bases from J, with 13 bases in between. CDR3 length: 12 amino acids. The CDR3, as DNA: TGTGCCTCCAGAGAGGGGGACTATGGCTACACCTTC. Its translation: CASREGDYGYTF.

The chain has TRBV7-9 and TRBJ1-2; D uncertain. Trimming took off 3 bases at V and 10 bases at J, with 18 bases between the two ends. The germline V gene has CDR1 SEHNR and CDR2 FQNEAQ (reference sequence). CDR3 length equals 14 residues. The CDR3 is CASSLGQVDGVYTF. In DNA, the CDR3 is TGTGCCAGCAGCTTGGGTCAGGTCGATGGGGTCTACACCTTC.

By share, this clone counts as medium-sized. The genes are TRBV19 and TRBJ1-2; the match to TRBD1 covers 10 bases. The trim removed 5 bases at V and 0 bases at J, leaving 3 bases unmatched. The germline V gene encodes CDR1 LNHDA and CDR2 SQIVND (reference sequence). This CDR3 has 15 amino acids. CDR3 in DNA: TGTGCCAGTAGTCCCGGGACAGGGGCTAACTATGGCTACACCTTC. Translation: CASSPGTGANYGYTF. The full variable domain, completed using reference TRBV19 and TRBJ1-2, is DGGITQSPKYLFRKEGQNVTLSCEQNLNHDAMYWYRQDPGQGLRLIYYSQIVNDFQKGDIAEGYSVSREKKESFPLTVTSAQKNPTAFYLCASSPGTGANYGYTFGSGTRLTVV.

There are a few counts of this clone. The chain combines TRBV19 with TRBJ2-7; 9 nucleotides align to TRBD1. The CDR3 has 13 amino acids. Germline V gives CDR1 LNHDA, CDR2 SQIVND (reference sequence). V was clipped by 6 bases and J by 4 bases; unmatched bases: 4. DNA of the CDR3: TGTGCCAGTAGCCTACAGGGGGCTTACGAGCAGTACTTC. As protein: CASSLQGAYEQYF.

As to this clone: Other DNA sequences in the same sample also yield this CDR3. The V call is TRBV9, the J call TRBJ1-1; D not resolved. The V end was cut by 5 bases, the J end by 1 base, with 9 bases between. Germline CDR1 and CDR2: SGDLS and YYNGEE. This CDR3 has 13 amino acids. In nucleotides, the CDR3 is TGTGCCAGCAGTGTAAGCCAGAACACTGAAGCTTTCTTT. Translation gives CASSVSQNTEAFF. Full variable domain (outside the CDR3, taken from reference TRBV9 and TRBJ1-1): DSGVTQTPKHLITATGQRVTLRCSPRSGDLSVYWYQQSLDQGLQFLIQYYNGEERAKGNILERFSAQQFPDLHSELNLSSLELGDSALYFCASSVSQNTEAFFGQGTRLTVV.

In this sample, this clone turned up a few times. The genes are TRBV29-1 and TRBJ1-2, with TRBD1 identical over 7 bases. The CDR3 runs 13 residues. Germline V gene sequence: CDR1 SQVTM, CDR2 ANQGSEA. J lost 4 bases, V lost 0 bases, and 2 bases had no gene match. The CDR3 coding sequence is TGCAGCGTTGAAGAAGGGGGCGGCTATGGCTACACCTTC. This gives the protein CSVEEGGGYGYTF.

This sequence joins TRBV19 and TRBJ1-3, with unresolved D. V was clipped by 7 bases and J by 4 bases, with 17 bases between them. CDR3 length: 15 amino acids. Germline V CDR1 and CDR2: LNHDA, SQIVND (reference sequence). This chain's CDR3 is CASIRLRDGGNTIYF. For the CDR3, the DNA is TGTGCCAGTATCCGCCTCAGAGACGGAGGAAACACCATATATTTT.

The chain has TRBV7-6 and TRBJ2-7; D is ambiguous. The CDR3 extends over 13 amino acids. Trimming left V 0 bases short and J 4 bases short, with 7 bases between. Germline CDR1 and CDR2: SGHVS and FNYEAQ. CDR3 coding DNA: TGTGCCAGCAGCTTAGCGCGAGAATACGAGCAGTACTTC. This sequence encodes CASSLAREYEQYF.

The rearrangement uses TRBV7-8 and TRBJ1-5; D ambiguous. The CDR3 loop spans 13 amino acids. V lost 5 bases and J lost 4, with 9 bases in between. CDR1 is SGHVS, CDR2 FQNEAQ, per germline. Written as DNA, the CDR3 is TGTGCCAGCAGCGAGTCCCTGAATCAGCCCCAGCATTTT. Translated: CASSESLNQPQHF.